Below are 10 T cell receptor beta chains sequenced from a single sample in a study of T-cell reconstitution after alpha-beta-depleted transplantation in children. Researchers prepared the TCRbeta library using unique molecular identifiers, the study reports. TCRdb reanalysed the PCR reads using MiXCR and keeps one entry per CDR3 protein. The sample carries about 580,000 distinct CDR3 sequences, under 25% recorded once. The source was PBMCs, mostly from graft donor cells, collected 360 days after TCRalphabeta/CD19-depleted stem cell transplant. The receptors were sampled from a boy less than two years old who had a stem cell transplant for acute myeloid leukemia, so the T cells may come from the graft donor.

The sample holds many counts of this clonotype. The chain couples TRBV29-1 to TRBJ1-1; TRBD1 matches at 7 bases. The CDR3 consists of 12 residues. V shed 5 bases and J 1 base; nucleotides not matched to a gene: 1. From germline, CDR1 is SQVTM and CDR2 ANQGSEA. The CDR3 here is CSVRQGNTEAFF. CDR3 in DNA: TGCAGCGTTCGACAGGGGAACACTGAAGCTTTCTTT. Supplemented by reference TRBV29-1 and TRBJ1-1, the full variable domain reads SAVISQKPSRDICQRGTSLTIQCQVDSQVTMMFWYRQQPGQSLTLIATANQGSEATYESGFVIDKFPISRPNLTFSTLTVSNMSPEDSSIYLCSVRQGNTEAFFGQGTRLTVV.

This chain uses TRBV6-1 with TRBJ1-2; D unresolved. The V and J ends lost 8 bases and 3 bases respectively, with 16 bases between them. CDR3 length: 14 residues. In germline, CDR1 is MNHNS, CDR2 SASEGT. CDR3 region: CASCAVPWDYGYTF. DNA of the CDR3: TGTGCCAGCTGTGCAGTCCCCTGGGACTATGGCTACACCTTC.

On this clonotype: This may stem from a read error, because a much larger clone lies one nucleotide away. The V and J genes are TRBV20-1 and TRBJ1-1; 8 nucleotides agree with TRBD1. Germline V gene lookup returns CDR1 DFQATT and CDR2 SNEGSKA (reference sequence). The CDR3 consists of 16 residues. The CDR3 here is CCANHHGQGAGTEAFF. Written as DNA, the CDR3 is TGCTGTGCTAACCATCACGGCCAGGGGGCAGGAACTGAAGCTTTCTTT.

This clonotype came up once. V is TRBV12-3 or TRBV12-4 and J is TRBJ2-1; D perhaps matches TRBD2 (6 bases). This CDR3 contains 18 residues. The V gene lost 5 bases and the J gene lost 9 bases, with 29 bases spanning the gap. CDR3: CASSLRGLAGTGDSEQFF. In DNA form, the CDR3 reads TGTGCCAGCAGTCTCCGGGGTCTTGCGGGGACTGGTGACAGTGAGCAGTTCTTC.

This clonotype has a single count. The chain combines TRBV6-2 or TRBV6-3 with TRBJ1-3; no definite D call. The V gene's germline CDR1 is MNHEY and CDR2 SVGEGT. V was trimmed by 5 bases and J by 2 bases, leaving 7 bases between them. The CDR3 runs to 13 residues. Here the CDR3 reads CASSREAGNTIYF. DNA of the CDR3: TGTGCCAGCAGTCGAGAGGCTGGAAACACCATATATTTT.

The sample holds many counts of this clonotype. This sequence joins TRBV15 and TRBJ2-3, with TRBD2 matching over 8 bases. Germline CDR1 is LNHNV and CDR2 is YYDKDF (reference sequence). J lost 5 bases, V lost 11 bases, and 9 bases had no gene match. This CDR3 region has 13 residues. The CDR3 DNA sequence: TGTGCCTGTACGGGGGGGCCTGGAGATACGCAGTATTTT. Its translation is CACTGGPGDTQYF.

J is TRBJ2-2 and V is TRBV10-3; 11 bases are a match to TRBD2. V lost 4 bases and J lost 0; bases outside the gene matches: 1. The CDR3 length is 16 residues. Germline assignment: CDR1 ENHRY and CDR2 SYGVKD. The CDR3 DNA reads TGTGCCATCAGTGGACTAGCGGGGCCGAACACCGGGGAGCTGTTTTTT. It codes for CAISGLAGPNTGELFF.

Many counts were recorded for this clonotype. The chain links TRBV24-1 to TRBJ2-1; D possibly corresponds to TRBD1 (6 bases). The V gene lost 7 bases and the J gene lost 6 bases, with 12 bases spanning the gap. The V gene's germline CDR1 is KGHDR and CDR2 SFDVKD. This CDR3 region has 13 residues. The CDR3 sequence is CATSVQGTNEQFF. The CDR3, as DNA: TGTGCCACCAGCGTACAGGGCACCAATGAGCAGTTCTTC.

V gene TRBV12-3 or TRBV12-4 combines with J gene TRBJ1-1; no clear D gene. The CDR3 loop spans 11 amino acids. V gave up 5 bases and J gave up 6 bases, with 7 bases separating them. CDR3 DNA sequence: TGTGCCAGCAGTCGAGACCCTGAAGCTTTCTTT. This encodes CASSRDPEAFF.

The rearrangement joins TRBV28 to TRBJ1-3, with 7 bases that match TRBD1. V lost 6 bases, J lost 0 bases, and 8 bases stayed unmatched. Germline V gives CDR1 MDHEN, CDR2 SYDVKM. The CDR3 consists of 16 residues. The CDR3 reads CASRNRDRYSGNTIYF. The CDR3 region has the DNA TGTGCCAGCAGAAATCGGGACAGATACTCTGGAAACACCATATATTTT.